One and the same sample provided the 3 T cell receptor beta chains below, sequenced in a study of blood T cell repertoires in COVID-19. Only in-frame clones appear in the TCRdb table, and some are missing; sequencing was by immunoSEQ multiplex PCR. The top ten hold roughly 5.1% of the sample, which has about 190,000 clones, roughly 82% seen once. Sequenced input: peripheral blood. The receptor set was obtained from a woman aged 30 to 39 with acute or convalescent COVID-19.

This rearrangement joins TRBV7-9 to TRBJ1-2, with TRBD1 matching over 7 bases. The CDR3 totals 17 residues. Looked up from germline, CDR1 is SEHNR and CDR2 is FQNEAQ (reference sequence). Losses at the gene ends were 2 bases for V and 7 bases for J; bases not matched to a gene: 16. CDR3: CASSLSPRTGTAAGYTF. The DNA for the CDR3 is TGTGCCAGCAGCTTATCACCCCGAACCGGGACAGCGGCTGGCTACACCTTC.

The V call is TRBV27, the J call TRBJ1-1; the match to TRBD1 covers 7 bases. Trimming took 6 bases from V and 4 from J; bases not matched to a gene: 5. CDR3 size: 13 residues. Germline V gene data show CDR1 as MNHEY and CDR2 as SMNVEV (reference sequence). Here the CDR3 DNA reads TGTGCCAGCAGAACAGGGGTTGGCACTGAAGCTTTCTTT. Residues: CASRTGVGTEAFF.

This clone was observed a handful of times. The rearrangement links TRBV10-1 to TRBJ2-7, with a weak D call TRBD1 (6 bases). V shed 9 bases and J shed 0 bases, with 15 bases lying between them. The CDR3 totals 14 residues. The V gene's germline CDR1 is WNHNN and CDR2 SYGVQD (reference sequence). The CDR3 bases are TGCGCCAGTTCCCGGGACATGAGCTCCTACGAGCAGTACTTC. It codes for CASSRDMSSYEQYF.